This TCR beta chain was sequenced in a study of blood T cell repertoires in COVID-19. Overall study context: COVID-19 samples collected from the United States, Italy and Spain covered acute and convalescent phases. Sources were T cells, B-cell-depleted T cells, or PBMCs; the material itself was cDNA or gDNA.

Profiled with immunoSEQ multiplex PCR; TCRdb holds only in-frame clones, not every one. The data contain about 250,000 clones, approximately 86% of them seen just once; the ten biggest clones take up about 1.7%. V lost 1 base, J lost 2 bases, and 9 bases lay in between. CDR1 and CDR2 (germline): SGHTA, FQGNSA. The CDR3 has 14 residues. The sample taken for sequencing was peripheral blood. The sequence came from an older woman who had recovered from COVID-19. The rearrangement uses TRBV7-2 and TRBJ2-7; no clear D. The CDR3 bases are TGTGCCAGCAGCTTAGTCACTGAAACCTACGAGCAGTACTTC. Its protein is CASSLVTETYEQYF.